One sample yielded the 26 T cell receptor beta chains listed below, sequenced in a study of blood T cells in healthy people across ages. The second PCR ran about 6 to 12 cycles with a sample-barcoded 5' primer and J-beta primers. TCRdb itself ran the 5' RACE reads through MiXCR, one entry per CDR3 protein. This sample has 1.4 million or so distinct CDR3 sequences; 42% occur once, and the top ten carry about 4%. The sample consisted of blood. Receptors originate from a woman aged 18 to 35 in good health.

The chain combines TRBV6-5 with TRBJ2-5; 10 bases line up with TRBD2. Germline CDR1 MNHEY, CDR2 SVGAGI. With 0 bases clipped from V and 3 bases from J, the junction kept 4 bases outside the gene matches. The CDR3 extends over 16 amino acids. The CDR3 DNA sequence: TGTGCCAGCAGTTACTCCTATGGACTAGCGGAAGAGACCCAGTACTTC. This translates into CASSYSYGLAEETQYF.

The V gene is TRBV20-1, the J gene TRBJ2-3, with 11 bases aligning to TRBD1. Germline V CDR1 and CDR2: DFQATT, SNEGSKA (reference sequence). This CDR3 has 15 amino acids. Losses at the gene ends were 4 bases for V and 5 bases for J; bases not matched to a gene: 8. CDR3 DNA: TGCAGTGCTACGCCGGGACAGGGGGTGAAAGATACGCAGTATTTT. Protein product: CSATPGQGVKDTQYF.

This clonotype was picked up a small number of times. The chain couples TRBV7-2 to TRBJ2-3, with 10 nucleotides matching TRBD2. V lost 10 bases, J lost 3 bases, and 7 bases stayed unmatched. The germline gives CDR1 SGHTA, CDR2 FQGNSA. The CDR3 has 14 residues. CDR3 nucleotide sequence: TGTGCCACCAACCCAGCGGGGGGGACAGATACGCAGTATTTT. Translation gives CATNPAGGTDTQYF.

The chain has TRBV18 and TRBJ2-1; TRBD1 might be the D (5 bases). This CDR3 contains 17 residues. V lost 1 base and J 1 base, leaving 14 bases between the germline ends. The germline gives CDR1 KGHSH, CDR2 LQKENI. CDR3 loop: CASSPQARRESYNEQFF. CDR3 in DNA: TGTGCCAGCTCACCACAAGCTCGCAGGGAATCCTACAATGAGCAGTTCTTC.

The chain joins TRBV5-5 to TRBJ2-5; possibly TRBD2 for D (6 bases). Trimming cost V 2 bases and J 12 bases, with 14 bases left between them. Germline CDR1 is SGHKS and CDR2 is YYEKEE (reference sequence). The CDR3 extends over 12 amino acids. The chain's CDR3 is CASSLSDQREYF. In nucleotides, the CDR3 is TGTGCCAGCAGCTTATCCGACCAGCGGGAGTACTTC.

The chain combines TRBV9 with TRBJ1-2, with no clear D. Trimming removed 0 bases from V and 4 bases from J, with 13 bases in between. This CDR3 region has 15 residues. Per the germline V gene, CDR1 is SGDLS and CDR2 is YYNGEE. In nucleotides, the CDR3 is TGTGCCAGCAGCGTAGATAGCGACCGGGGCTATGGCTACACCTTC. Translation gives CASSVDSDRGYGYTF.

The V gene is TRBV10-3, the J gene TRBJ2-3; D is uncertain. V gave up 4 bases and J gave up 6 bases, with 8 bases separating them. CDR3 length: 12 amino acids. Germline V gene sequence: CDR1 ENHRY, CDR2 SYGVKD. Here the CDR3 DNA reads TGTGCCATCAGTGGCTCAAGCGATACGCAGTATTTT. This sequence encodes CAISGSSDTQYF.

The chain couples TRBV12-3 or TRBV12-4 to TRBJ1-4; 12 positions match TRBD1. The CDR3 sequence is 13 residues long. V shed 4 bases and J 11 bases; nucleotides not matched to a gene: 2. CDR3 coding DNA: TGTGCCAGCAGTTGGGACAGGGGGCATAAACTGTTTTTT. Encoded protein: CASSWDRGHKLFF.

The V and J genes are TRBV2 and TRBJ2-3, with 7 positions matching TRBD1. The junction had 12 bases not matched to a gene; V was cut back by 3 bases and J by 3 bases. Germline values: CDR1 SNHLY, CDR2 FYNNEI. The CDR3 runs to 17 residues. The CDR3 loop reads CASSEWPGGSKTDTQYF. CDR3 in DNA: TGTGCCAGCAGTGAGTGGCCAGGGGGAAGTAAAACAGATACGCAGTATTTT.

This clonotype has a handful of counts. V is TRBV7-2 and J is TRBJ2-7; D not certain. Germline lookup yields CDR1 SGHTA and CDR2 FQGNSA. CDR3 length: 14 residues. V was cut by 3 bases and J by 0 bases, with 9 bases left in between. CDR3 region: CASSFTTFSYEQYF. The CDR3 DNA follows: TGTGCCAGCAGCTTTACCACATTCTCCTACGAGCAGTACTTC.

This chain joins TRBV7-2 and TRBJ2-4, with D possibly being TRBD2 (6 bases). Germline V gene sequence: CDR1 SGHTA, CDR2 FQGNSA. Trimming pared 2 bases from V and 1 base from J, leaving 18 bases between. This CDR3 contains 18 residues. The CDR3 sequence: CASSLLGGMALAKNIQYF. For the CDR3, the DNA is TGTGCCAGCAGCTTATTGGGGGGAATGGCCCTGGCCAAAAACATTCAGTACTTC.

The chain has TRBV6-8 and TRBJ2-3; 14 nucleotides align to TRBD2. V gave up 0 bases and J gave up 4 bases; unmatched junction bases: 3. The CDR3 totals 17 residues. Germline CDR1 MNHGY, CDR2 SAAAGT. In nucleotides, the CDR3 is TGTGCCAGCAGTTACTCGGGACTAGCGGGAGTCTCAGATACGCAGTATTTT. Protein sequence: CASSYSGLAGVSDTQYF.

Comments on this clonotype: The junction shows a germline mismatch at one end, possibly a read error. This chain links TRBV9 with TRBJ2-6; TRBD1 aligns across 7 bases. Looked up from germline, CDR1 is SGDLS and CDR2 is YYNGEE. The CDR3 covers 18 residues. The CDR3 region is CACSVGGLSTSGANVLTF. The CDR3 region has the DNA TGTGCCTGCAGCGTAGGGGGCCTCTCGACGTCTGGGGCCAACGTCCTGACTTTC.

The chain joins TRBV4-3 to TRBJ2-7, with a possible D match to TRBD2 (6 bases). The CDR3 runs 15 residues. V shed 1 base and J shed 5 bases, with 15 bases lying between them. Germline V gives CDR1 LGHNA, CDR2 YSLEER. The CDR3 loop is CASSQGGLDLDEQYF. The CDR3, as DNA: TGCGCCAGCAGCCAAGGGGGACTCGACCTAGACGAGCAGTACTTC.

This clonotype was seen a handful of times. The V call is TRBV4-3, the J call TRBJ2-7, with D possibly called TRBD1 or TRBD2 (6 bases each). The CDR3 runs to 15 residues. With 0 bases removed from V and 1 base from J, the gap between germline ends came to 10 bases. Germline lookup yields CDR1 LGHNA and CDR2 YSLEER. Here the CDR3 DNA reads TGCGCCAGCAGCCAAGAATGGGGGGCTTCCTACGAGCAGTACTTC. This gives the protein CASSQEWGASYEQYF.

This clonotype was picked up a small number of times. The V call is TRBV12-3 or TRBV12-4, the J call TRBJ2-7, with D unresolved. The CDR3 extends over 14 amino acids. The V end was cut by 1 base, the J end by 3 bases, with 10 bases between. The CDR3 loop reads CASSLGSTHYEQYF. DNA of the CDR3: TGTGCCAGCAGTTTAGGGTCTACCCACTACGAGCAGTACTTC.

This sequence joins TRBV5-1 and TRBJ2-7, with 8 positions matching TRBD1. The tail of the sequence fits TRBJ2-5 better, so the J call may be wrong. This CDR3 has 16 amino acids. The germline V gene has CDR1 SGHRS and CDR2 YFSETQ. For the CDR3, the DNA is TGCGCCAGCAGCTTAGGACCCGGGACAGGTGAAGAGACCCAGTACTTC. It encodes CASSLGPGTGEETQYF.

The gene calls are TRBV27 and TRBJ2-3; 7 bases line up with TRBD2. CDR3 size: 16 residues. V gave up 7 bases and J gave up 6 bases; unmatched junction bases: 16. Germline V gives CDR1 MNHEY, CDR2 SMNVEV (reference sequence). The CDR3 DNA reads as TGTGCCAGCAAATCATTCTGGCGGGAGAGTTTGGATACGCAGTATTTT. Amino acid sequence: CASKSFWRESLDTQYF.

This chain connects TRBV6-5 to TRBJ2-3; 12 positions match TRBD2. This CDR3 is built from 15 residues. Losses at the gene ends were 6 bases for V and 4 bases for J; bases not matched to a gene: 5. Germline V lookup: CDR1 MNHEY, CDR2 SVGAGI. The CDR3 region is CASSRGLAGSDTQYF. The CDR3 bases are TGTGCCAGCAGCCGAGGACTAGCGGGGTCAGATACGCAGTATTTT.

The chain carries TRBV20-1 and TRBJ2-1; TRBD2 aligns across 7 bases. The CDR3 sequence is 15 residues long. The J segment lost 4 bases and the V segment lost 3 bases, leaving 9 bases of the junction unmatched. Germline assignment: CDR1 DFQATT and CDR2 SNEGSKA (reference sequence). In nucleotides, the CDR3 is TGCAGTGCTAGCCTAGTGGGAGGGGCATACAATGAGCAGTTCTTC. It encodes CSASLVGGAYNEQFF.

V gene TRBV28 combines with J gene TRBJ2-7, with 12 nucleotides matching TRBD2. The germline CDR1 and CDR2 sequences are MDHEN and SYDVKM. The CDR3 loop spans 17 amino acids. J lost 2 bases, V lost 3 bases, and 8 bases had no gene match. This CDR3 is CASSFPRTSGITYEQYF. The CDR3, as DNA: TGTGCCAGCAGTTTCCCACGGACTAGCGGGATTACCTACGAGCAGTACTTC.

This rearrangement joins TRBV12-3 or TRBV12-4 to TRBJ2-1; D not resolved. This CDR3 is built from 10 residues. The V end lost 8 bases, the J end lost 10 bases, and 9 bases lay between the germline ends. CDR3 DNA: TGTGCCAGCGGAGAACGGGAGCAGTTCTTC. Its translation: CASGEREQFF.

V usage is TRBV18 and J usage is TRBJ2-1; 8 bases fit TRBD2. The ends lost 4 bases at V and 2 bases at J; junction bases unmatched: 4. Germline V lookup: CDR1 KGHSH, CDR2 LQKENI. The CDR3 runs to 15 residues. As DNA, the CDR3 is TGTGCCAGCTCACGTATAGCGGGACCCTACAATGAGCAGTTCTTC. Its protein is CASSRIAGPYNEQFF.

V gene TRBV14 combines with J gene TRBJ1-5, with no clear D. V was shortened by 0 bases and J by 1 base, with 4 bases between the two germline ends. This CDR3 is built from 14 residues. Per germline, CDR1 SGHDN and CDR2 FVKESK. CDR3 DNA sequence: TGTGCCAGCAGCCAAGACACCAGCAATCAGCCCCAGCATTTT. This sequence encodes CASSQDTSNQPQHF. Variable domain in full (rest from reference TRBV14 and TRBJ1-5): EAGVTQFPSHSVIEKGQTVTLRCDPISGHDNLYWYRRVMGKEIKFLLHFVKESKQDESGMPNNRFLAERTGGTYSTLKVQPAELEDSGVYFCASSQDTSNQPQHFGDGTRLSIL.

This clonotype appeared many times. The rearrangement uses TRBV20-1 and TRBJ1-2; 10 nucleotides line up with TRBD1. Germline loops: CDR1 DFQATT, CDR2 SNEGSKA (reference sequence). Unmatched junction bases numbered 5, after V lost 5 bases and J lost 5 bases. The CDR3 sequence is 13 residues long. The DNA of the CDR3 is TGCAGTGCTGACCGGGACAGGGGATATGGCTACACCTTC. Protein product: CSADRDRGYGYTF.

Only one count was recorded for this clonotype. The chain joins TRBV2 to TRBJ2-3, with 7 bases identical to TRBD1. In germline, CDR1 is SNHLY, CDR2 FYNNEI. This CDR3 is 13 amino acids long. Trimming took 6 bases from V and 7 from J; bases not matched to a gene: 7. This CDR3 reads CASSLDRLNTQYF. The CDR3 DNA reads TGTGCCAGCAGCCTGGACAGGTTAAATACGCAGTATTTT.